This entry concerns a single TCR beta chain. Its antigen is unknown. With UMIs, 5'RACE template switching was used to make TCR beta cDNA. TCRdb re-called the 5' RACE reads; every CDR3 protein appears as one record, without DNA. This sample's clone table lists about 460,000 distinct CDR3 sequences. The entry originates in a study of T cells expressing NK-cell markers. General observations from the study: In a handful of donors, dominant CD3+CD56+NKG2C+ clones formed roughly 1.0-7.5% of CD8+ cells. A handful of donors' CD3+CD56-NKG2C+ cells were dominated by the same clonotypes.

The CDR3 has 13 residues. Sequenced material: blood T cells: a sorted CD56 or NKG2C T cell subset, CD4+ or CD8+ T cells, or bulk PBMC T cells (not recorded which). The V and J genes are TRBV12-3 or TRBV12-4 and TRBJ1-4; TCRdb gives TRBD1 as the D gene, but with no DNA this cannot be confirmed. The receptor was isolated from a woman aged 50 to 60 in good health. CDR3 sequence reads: CASRNSRGEKLFF.